These 24 T cell receptor beta chains were sequenced from one sample in a study of blood T cell repertoires in COVID-19. The table came from immunoSEQ multiplex PCR; TCRdb's copy has only in-frame clones and leaves some out. The table shows about 180,000 clones, with less than 90% occurring only once. Sequencing input: peripheral blood. These receptors originate from a woman aged 70-85 years with COVID-19, enrolled during active disease.

The chain uses TRBV7-6 and TRBJ2-2, with TRBD2 matching over 12 bases. There are 16 residues in the CDR3. J lost 7 bases, V lost 5 bases, and 8 bases had no gene match. The V gene's germline CDR1 is SGHVS and CDR2 FNYEAQ. The CDR3 bases are TGTGCCAGCAGCCCGAGACTAGCGGGAGAAAACGGGGAGCTGTTTTTT. Translated, it gives CASSPRLAGENGELFF.

This chain connects TRBV5-6 to TRBJ1-2; unclear D gene. Germline CDR1 SGHDT, CDR2 YYEEEE. V was clipped by 0 bases and J by 4 bases, with 16 bases between them. The CDR3 runs to 16 residues. Here the CDR3 reads CASSLGGLQAPYGYTF. CDR3 sequence (DNA): TGTGCCAGCAGCTTGGGTGGTCTCCAGGCCCCCTATGGCTACACCTTC.

The V and J genes are TRBV4-2 and TRBJ1-6, with TRBD1 matching over 9 bases. This CDR3 region has 23 residues. CDR1 is LGHNA, CDR2 YNFKEQ, per germline. Germline trimming cut 0 bases from V and 3 bases from J; bases unmatched to any gene: 21. DNA of the CDR3: TGTGCCAGCAGCCAAGATATCAATCGGGGGCGGACAGGGGACCAGTTCTATAATTCACCCCTCCACTTT. It yields the protein CASSQDINRGRTGDQFYNSPLHF.

This clone was counted between two and nine times. The chain is built from TRBV7-2 and TRBJ1-5; 12 nucleotides line up with TRBD1. The trim removed 4 bases at V and 7 bases at J, leaving 8 bases unmatched. The CDR3 is 16 residues long. Germline loops: CDR1 SGHTA, CDR2 FQGNSA. The CDR3 is CASSSAGTGGWQPQHF. CDR3 DNA: TGTGCCAGCAGCTCTGCCGGGACAGGGGGCTGGCAGCCCCAGCATTTT.

The chain combines TRBV7-3 with TRBJ2-1; TRBD2 agrees at 12 bases. Looked up from germline, CDR1 is SGHTA and CDR2 is FQGTGA. The length of the CDR3 is 13 residues. The V segment lost 5 bases and the J segment 10 bases; nucleotides outside the gene matches: 3. The CDR3 DNA sequence: TGTGCCAGCAGCCCCGGACTAGCGGGGGAGCAGTTCTTC. This sequence encodes CASSPGLAGEQFF.

The J gene is TRBJ2-1, the V gene TRBV2; 9 positions match TRBD2. This CDR3 has 15 residues. V dropped 9 bases and J dropped 1; count of bases not matched to a gene: 7. From germline, CDR1 is SNHLY and CDR2 FYNNEI. CDR3 region: CASGVSGRSYNEQFF. CDR3 coding DNA: TGTGCCAGTGGGGTTAGCGGGAGATCCTACAATGAGCAGTTCTTC.

The CDR3 region has the DNA TGTGCCAGCAGCCAACAGGGGTCGGACCTTACCGGGGAGCTGTTTTTT. Its protein is CASSQQGSDLTGELFF. The gene calls are TRBV16 and TRBJ2-2; tentatively, D is TRBD1 (6 bases). CDR3 size: 16 residues. CDR1 is KGHSY and CDR2 is FQNENV in the germline V gene. The V and J ends lost 2 bases and 5 bases respectively, with 15 bases between them.

V is TRBV7-8 and J is TRBJ2-3, with TRBD1 matching over 9 bases. The V segment lost 5 bases and the J segment 2 bases; nucleotides outside the gene matches: 11. The V gene's germline CDR1 is SGHVS and CDR2 FQNEAQ. The CDR3 is 17 residues long. The CDR3 region has the DNA TGTGCCAGCAGCGCCCAGATACAGGGGGCGCCCACAGATACGCAGTATTTT. Translating gives CASSAQIQGAPTDTQYF.

The V and J genes are TRBV7-2 and TRBJ1-2; 7 bases are a match to TRBD1. The CDR3 is made up of 15 amino acids. V was clipped by 5 bases and J by 8 bases; unmatched bases: 14. Germline CDR1 reads SGHTA; CDR2 reads FQGNSA. This chain's CDR3 is CASSIQGFGSRGYTF. In nucleotides, the CDR3 is TGTGCCAGCAGCATACAGGGGTTTGGTAGTAGGGGCTACACCTTC.

This sequence joins TRBV27 and TRBJ1-2, with 9 bases fitting TRBD1. J was trimmed by 8 bases and V by 11 bases; bases with no gene match: 12. Germline CDR1 MNHEY, CDR2 SMNVEV (reference sequence). The CDR3 runs 13 residues. CDR3 loop: CASLPQGAGGYTF. Here the CDR3 DNA reads TGTGCCTCTCTACCACAGGGGGCGGGAGGCTACACCTTC.

The chain links TRBV2 to TRBJ2-7; D gene unclear. This CDR3 spans 14 amino acids. V was shortened by 10 bases and J by 0 bases, with 16 bases between the two germline ends. Germline V CDR1 and CDR2: SNHLY, FYNNEI. This CDR3 reads CATRSSISSYEQYF. In nucleotides, the CDR3 is TGTGCCACCCGTAGTTCCATTTCCTCCTACGAGCAGTACTTC.

V is TRBV29-1 and J is TRBJ2-3, with 8 bases identical to TRBD2. Trimming removed 0 bases from V and 3 bases from J; junction bases left unmatched: 11. The CDR3 extends over 17 amino acids. The germline V gene has CDR1 SQVTM and CDR2 ANQGSEA. The CDR3 region is CSVEDLSGSRVTDTQYF. CDR3 coding DNA: TGCAGCGTTGAAGATCTGAGCGGGAGTAGAGTTACAGATACGCAGTATTTT.

The chain couples TRBV5-1 to TRBJ2-7, with TRBD2 identical over 11 bases. Germline CDR1 SGHRS, CDR2 YFSETQ. After removal of 4 bases from V and 2 bases from J, the junction contained 8 bases not matched to a gene. The CDR3 runs to 16 residues. CDR3 region: CASSPNGTSGTYEQYF. CDR3 sequence (DNA): TGCGCCAGCAGCCCGAACGGGACTAGCGGTACCTACGAGCAGTACTTC.

V is TRBV5-4 and J is TRBJ1-3, with 7 bases aligning to TRBD1. This CDR3 is built from 17 residues. The germline gives CDR1 SGHNT, CDR2 YYREEE (reference sequence). With V trimmed by 3 bases and J by 0 bases, 9 bases remained unmatched. The CDR3 reads CASSSAGGAGSGNTIYF. The CDR3 DNA follows: TGTGCCAGCAGCTCCGCAGGGGGAGCGGGCTCTGGAAACACCATATATTTT.

The chain links TRBV7-8 to TRBJ1-5, with 10 bases fitting TRBD1. CDR1 is SGHVS and CDR2 is FQNEAQ in the germline V gene. J was trimmed by 0 bases and V by 1 base; bases with no gene match: 6. The length of the CDR3 is 18 residues. The CDR3, as DNA: TGTGCCAGCAGCTTAGGGGACAGGGGCTTTCATAGCAATCAGCCCCAGCATTTT. Translation: CASSLGDRGFHSNQPQHF. The variable domain in full, with the rest retrieved from reference TRBV7-8 and TRBJ1-5, is GAGVSQSPRYKVAKRGQDVALRCDPISGHVSLFWYQQALGQGPEFLTYFQNEAQLDKSGLPSDRFFAERPEGSVSTLKIQRTQQEDSAVYLCASSLGDRGFHSNQPQHFGDGTRLSIL.

The chain recombines TRBV7-2 with TRBJ2-7; 9 nucleotides agree with TRBD2. The CDR3 runs 15 residues. J was trimmed by 7 bases and V by 5 bases; bases with no gene match: 12. Germline-derived CDR1 and CDR2 are SGHTA and FQGNSA. Here the CDR3 reads CASSPGTSFEGEQYF. CDR3 bases: TGTGCCAGCAGCCCGGGGACTAGCTTTGAGGGTGAGCAGTACTTC.

CDR3 sequence: CASSLVGGQETQYF. CDR3 sequence (DNA): TGTGCCAGCAGTTTAGTGGGGGGACAAGAGACCCAGTACTTC. The chain employs TRBV28 and TRBJ2-5; D may be TRBD2 (6 bases). This CDR3 is 14 amino acids long. CDR1 and CDR2 (germline): MDHEN, SYDVKM. V gave up 2 bases and J gave up 2 bases, with 9 bases separating them.

The chain carries TRBV19 and TRBJ2-2; no clear D gene. The CDR3 runs 14 residues. The ends were cut back, 2 bases at V and 1 base at J, with 5 bases in the middle. Per the germline V gene, CDR1 is LNHDA and CDR2 is SQIVND (reference sequence). CDR3 sequence reads: CASSIQLNTGELFF. The CDR3 DNA follows: TGTGCCAGTAGTATACAGTTGAACACCGGGGAGCTGTTTTTT.

This rearrangement joins TRBV25-1 to TRBJ2-1; TRBD2 matches at 10 bases. There are 17 residues in the CDR3. CDR1 and CDR2 (germline): MGHDK, SYGVNS. The J segment lost 4 bases and the V segment lost 3 bases, leaving 9 bases of the junction unmatched. CDR3: CASSDTRAGGPYNEQFF. The CDR3 DNA is TGTGCCAGCAGTGATACCCGAGCGGGAGGGCCATACAATGAGCAGTTCTTC.

The chain employs TRBV19 and TRBJ1-5; 8 bases agree with TRBD1. V dropped 3 bases and J dropped 2; count of bases not matched to a gene: 3. Per germline, CDR1 LNHDA and CDR2 SQIVND (reference sequence). The CDR3 consists of 15 residues. Here the CDR3 reads CASSIQDRGNQPQHF. DNA of the CDR3: TGTGCCAGTAGTATTCAGGACAGGGGCAATCAGCCCCAGCATTTT.

The chain carries TRBV4-2 and TRBJ2-2; 12 nucleotides match TRBD2. The trim removed 5 bases at V and 3 bases at J, leaving 7 bases unmatched. Germline CDR1 LGHNA, CDR2 YNFKEQ. This CDR3 has 17 amino acids. In DNA, the CDR3 is TGTGCCAGCAGCTCGACTAGCGGGAGACGGGACACCGGGGAGCTGTTTTTT. Amino acid sequence: CASSSTSGRRDTGELFF.

This chain's CDR3 is CASSGTGTGKNEKLFF. The CDR3 DNA reads as TGTGCCAGCAGCGGGACGGGGACAGGGAAAAATGAAAAACTGTTTTTT. The chain combines TRBV9 with TRBJ1-4; 9 bases are a match to TRBD1. V lost 3 bases and J lost 5; bases outside the gene matches: 8. CDR1 and CDR2 (germline): SGDLS, YYNGEE. This CDR3 has 16 amino acids.

V is TRBV3-1 (or the pseudogene TRBV3-2) and J is TRBJ2-3; the match to TRBD2 covers 7 bases. Germline assignment: CDR1 LGHDT and CDR2 YNNKEL (reference sequence). V shed 4 bases, J shed 7 bases, and the junction held 5 bases outside the gene matches. The CDR3 is made up of 13 amino acids. The CDR3 loop is CASSLEGGYTQYF. In nucleotides, the CDR3 is TGTGCCAGCAGCCTAGAGGGAGGGTATACGCAGTATTTT.

The V gene is TRBV4-2, the J gene TRBJ1-2; 9 bases match TRBD1. Germline V lookup: CDR1 LGHNA, CDR2 YNFKEQ. The ends lost 2 bases at V and 3 bases at J; junction bases unmatched: 4. This CDR3 is 15 amino acids long. The CDR3 nucleotides are TGTGCCAGCAGCCAAACAGGGGGCTCGGACTATGGCTACACCTTC. Protein: CASSQTGGSDYGYTF.